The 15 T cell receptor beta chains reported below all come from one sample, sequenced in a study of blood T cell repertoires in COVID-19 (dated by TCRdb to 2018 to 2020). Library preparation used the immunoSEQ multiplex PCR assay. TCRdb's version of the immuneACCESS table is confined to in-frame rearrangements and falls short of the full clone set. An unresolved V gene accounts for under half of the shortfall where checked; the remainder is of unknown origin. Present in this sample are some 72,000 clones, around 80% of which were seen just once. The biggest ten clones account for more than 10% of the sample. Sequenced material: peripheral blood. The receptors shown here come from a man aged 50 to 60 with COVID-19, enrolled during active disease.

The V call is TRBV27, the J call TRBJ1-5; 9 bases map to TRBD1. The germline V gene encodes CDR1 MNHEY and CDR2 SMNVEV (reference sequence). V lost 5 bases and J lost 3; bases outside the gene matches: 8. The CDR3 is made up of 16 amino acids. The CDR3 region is CASSLRDRENNQPQHF. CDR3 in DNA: TGTGCCAGCAGTCTCAGGGACAGGGAAAACAATCAGCCCCAGCATTTT.

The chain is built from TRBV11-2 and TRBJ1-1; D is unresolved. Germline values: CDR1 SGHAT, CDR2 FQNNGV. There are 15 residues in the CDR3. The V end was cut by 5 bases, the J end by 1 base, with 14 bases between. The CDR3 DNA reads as TGTGCCAGCAGCCTACGCCTGGGCAGGAACACTGAAGCTTTCTTT. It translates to CASSLRLGRNTEAFF.

Written as DNA, the CDR3 is TGTGCCAGCATAGGTCCCCCGGGAGTTTACGAGCAGTACTTC. Translated, it gives CASIGPPGVYEQYF. V gene TRBV28 combines with J gene TRBJ2-7; weak D call: TRBD2 (6 bases). From germline, CDR1 is MDHEN and CDR2 SYDVKM. The CDR3 consists of 14 residues. V shed 7 bases and J shed 4 bases, with 17 bases lying between them.

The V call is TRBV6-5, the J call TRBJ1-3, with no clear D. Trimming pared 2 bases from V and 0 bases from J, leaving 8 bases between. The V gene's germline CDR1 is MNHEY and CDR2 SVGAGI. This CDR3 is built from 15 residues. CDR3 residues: CASSYTSGSGNTIYF. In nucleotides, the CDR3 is TGTGCCAGCAGTTACACTTCCGGCTCTGGAAACACCATATATTTT.

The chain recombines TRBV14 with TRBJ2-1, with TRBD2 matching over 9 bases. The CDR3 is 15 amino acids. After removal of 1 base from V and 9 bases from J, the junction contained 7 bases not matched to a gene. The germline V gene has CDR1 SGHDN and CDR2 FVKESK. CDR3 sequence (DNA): TGTGCCAGCAGCCAAGTTGCGGGAGGGCCTGGTGAGCAGTTCTTC. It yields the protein CASSQVAGGPGEQFF.

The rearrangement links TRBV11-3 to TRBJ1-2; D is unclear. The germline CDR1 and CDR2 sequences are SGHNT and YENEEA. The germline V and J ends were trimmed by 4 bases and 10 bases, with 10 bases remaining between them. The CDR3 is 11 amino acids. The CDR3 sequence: CASSSRRIYTF. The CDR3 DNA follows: TGTGCCAGCAGCTCAAGGAGGATCTACACCTTC.

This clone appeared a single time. CDR3 coding DNA: TGTGCCTGGAGCCCCCGACAGGGGGCGGGTCAGCCCCAGCATTTT. It encodes CAWSPRQGAGQPQHF. The chain uses TRBV30 and TRBJ1-5, with 10 nucleotides matching TRBD1. Germline V gene data show CDR1 as GTSNPN and CDR2 as SVGIG (reference sequence). V shed 3 bases and J 6 bases; nucleotides not matched to a gene: 8. The CDR3 spans 15 residues. Supplemented by reference TRBV30 and TRBJ1-5, the full variable domain reads SQTIHQWPATLVQPVGSPLSLECTVEGTSNPNLYWYRQAAGRGLQLLFYSVGIGQISSEVPQNLSASRPQDRQFILSSKKLLLSDSGFYLCAWSPRQGAGQPQHFGDGTRLSIL.

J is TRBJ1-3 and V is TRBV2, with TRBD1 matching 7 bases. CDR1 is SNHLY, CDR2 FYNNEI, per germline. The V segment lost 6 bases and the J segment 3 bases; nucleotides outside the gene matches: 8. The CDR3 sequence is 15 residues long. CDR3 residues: CASRFSQGSGNTIYF. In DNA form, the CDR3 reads TGTGCCAGCAGGTTCTCACAGGGGAGTGGAAACACCATATATTTT.

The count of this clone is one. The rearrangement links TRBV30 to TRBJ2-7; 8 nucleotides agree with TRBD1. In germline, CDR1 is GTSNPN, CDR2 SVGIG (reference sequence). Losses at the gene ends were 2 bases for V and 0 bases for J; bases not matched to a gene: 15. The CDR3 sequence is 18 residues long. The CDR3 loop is CAWSSPTTGTGFSYEQYF. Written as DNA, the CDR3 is TGTGCCTGGAGTTCACCCACAACCGGGACAGGCTTCTCCTACGAGCAGTACTTC.

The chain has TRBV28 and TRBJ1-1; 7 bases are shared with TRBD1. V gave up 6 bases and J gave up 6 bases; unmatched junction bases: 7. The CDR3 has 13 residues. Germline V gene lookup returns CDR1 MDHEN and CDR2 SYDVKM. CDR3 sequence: CASRPGGRAEAFF. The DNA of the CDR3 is TGTGCCAGCAGACCAGGGGGACGCGCTGAAGCTTTCTTT.

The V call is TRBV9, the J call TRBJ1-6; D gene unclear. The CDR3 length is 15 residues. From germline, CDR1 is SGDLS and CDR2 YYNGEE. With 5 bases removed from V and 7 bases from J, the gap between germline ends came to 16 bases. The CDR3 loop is CASSFQAGVNSPLHF. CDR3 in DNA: TGTGCCAGCAGTTTTCAGGCGGGAGTGAATTCACCCCTCCACTTT.

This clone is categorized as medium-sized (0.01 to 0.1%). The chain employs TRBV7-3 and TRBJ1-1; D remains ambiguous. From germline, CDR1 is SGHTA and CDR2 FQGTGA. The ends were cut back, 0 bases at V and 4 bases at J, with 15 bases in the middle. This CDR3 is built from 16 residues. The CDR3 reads CASSLTAGWGGTEAFF. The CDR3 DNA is TGTGCCAGCAGCTTAACGGCAGGTTGGGGAGGCACTGAAGCTTTCTTT.

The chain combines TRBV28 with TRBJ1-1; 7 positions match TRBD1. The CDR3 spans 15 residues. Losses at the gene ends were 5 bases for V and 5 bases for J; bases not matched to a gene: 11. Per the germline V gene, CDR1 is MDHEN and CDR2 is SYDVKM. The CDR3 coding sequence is TGTGCCAGCAGTCCGACCGAACAGGGGAGAACTGAAGCTTTCTTT. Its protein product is CASSPTEQGRTEAFF.

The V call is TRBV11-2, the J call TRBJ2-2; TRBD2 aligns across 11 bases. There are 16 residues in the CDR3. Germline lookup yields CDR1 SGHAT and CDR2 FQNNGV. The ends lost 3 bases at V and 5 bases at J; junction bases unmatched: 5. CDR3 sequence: CASSLRWTSGTGELFF. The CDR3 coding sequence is TGTGCCAGCAGCTTGCGATGGACTAGCGGGACCGGGGAGCTGTTTTTT.

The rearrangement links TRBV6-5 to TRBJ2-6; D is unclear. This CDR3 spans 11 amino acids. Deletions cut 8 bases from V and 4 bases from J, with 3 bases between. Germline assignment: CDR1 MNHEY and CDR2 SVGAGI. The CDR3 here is CASLGANVLTF. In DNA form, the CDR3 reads TGTGCCAGCCTGGGGGCCAACGTCCTGACTTTC.